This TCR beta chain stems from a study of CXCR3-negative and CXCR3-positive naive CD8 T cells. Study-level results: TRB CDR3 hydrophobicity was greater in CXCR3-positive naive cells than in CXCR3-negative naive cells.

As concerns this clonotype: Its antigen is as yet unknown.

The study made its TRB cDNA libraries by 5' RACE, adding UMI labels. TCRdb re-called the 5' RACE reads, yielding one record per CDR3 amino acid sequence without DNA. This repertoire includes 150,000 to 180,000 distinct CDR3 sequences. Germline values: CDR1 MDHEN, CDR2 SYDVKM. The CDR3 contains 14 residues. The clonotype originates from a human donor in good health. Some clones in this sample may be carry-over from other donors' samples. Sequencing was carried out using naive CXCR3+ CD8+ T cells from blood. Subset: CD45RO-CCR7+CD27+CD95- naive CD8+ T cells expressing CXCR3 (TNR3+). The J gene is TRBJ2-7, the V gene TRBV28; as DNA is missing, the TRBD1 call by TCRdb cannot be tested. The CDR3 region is CASSSQGLSYEQYF.